The rows below give T cell receptor beta chains drawn from one sample of a study of T cells after yellow fever vaccination. TCRdb re-called the 5' RACE reads through MiXCR, storing one row per CDR3 protein. The data show around 320,000 distinct CDR3 sequences, approximately 11% seen once. Specimen: CD4+ T cells sorted from PBMCs, collected 45 days after the yellow fever booster vaccination. These receptors were obtained from a man aged 18-30 years who received the YFV17D yellow fever vaccine. Each CDR3 is given with its conserved first and last residue. The D gene is left open where the match is weak. Clone size appears in some rows only: once, few, many, or a class for an expanded clone.

.	TRBV7-3	TRBJ2-2	TRBD1	14	CASSPRTGPGELFF	TGTGCCAGTTCTCCCCGGACAGGGCCCGGGGAGCTGTTTTTT
.	TRBV15	TRBJ2-5	.	14	CATSRDLGLGTQYF	TGTGCCACCAGCAGAGATTTGGGTTTGGGAACCCAGTACTTC
many	TRBV29-1	TRBJ2-1	TRBD1	12	CSVGQARGEQFF	TGCAGCGTCGGACAGGCGAGGGGTGAGCAGTTCTTC
few	TRBV18	TRBJ2-7	.	14	CASSPRGGGNEQYF	TGTGCCAGCTCACCACGTGGGGGTGGCAACGAGCAGTACTTC
.	TRBV5-1	TRBJ1-4	.	16	CASSLAPVGVDSKLFF	TGCGCCAGCAGCTTGGCCCCGGTTGGGGTCGACTCAAAACTGTTTTTT
few	TRBV12-3/TRBV12-4	TRBJ2-1	.	14	CASSTENSYNEQFF	TGTGCCAGCAGCACTGAAAACAGCTACAATGAGCAGTTCTTC
few	TRBV10-3	TRBJ1-1	.	12	CAISEEGLEAFF	TGTGCCATCAGTGAGGAGGGCCTCGAAGCTTTCTTT
.	TRBV12-3/TRBV12-4	TRBJ1-1	.	13	CASSPRRGGEAFF	TGTGCCAGCAGTCCCCGCCGAGGCGGTGAAGCTTTCTTT
few	TRBV25-1	TRBJ1-1	.	11	CASSAVSQAFF	TGTGCCAGCAGTGCTGTGAGCCAAGCTTTCTTT
few	TRBV20-1	TRBJ2-7	TRBD1	14	CSAQTGASFYEQYF	TGCAGTGCCCAAACAGGGGCATCCTTCTACGAGCAGTACTTC
few	TRBV4-2	TRBJ2-6	.	15	CASGPISSGANVLTF	TGTGCCAGCGGCCCAATTAGCTCTGGGGCCAACGTCCTGACTTTC
many	TRBV12-3/TRBV12-4	TRBJ2-2	TRBD1	17	CASSLPGTGGFTGELFF	TGTGCCAGCAGCCTTCCCGGGACAGGGGGCTTCACCGGGGAGCTGTTTTTT
many	TRBV24-1	TRBJ1-5	TRBD1	17	CATSDHGQGAPNQPQHF	TGTGCCACCAGTGATCACGGACAGGGGGCACCTAATCAGCCCCAGCATTTT
.	TRBV6-2/TRBV6-3	TRBJ2-1	.	11	CASSRDNEQFF	TGTGCCAGCAGCCGAGACAATGAGCAGTTCTTC
few	TRBV4-3	TRBJ2-4	.	15	CASSQDIKGQNIQYF	TGCGCCAGCAGCCAAGATATAAAGGGCCAAAACATTCAGTACTTC
few	TRBV7-7	TRBJ1-2	.	8	CASTRDTF	TGTGCTAGCACGCGCGACACCTTC
.	TRBV9	TRBJ1-2	.	15	CASSVLPPLDYGYTF	TGTGCCAGCAGCGTCCTTCCGCCCTTAGACTATGGCTACACCTTC
.	TRBV6-1	TRBJ1-1	TRBD1	15	CASSEVRQGGTEAFF	TGTGCCAGCAGTGAAGTTAGACAGGGAGGGACTGAAGCTTTCTTT
few	TRBV5-1	TRBJ1-2	.	15	CASSLEGSGTTGYTF	TGCGCCAGCAGCTTGGAGGGGTCCGGGACTACAGGCTACACCTTC
.	TRBV3-1	TRBJ1-6	.	14	CASSQRGSNSPLHF	TGTGCCAGCAGCCAGCGGGGGTCTAATTCACCCCTCCACTTT
few	TRBV4-2	TRBJ1-2	.	18	CASSQVIEAEQTGYGYTF	TGTGCCAGCAGCCAAGTTATCGAGGCGGAACAGACGGGCTATGGCTACACCTTC
few	TRBV9	TRBJ2-5	.	13	CASSVGRQETQYF	TGTGCCAGCAGCGTAGGCAGGCAAGAGACCCAGTACTTC
.	TRBV9	TRBJ2-3	.	16	CASSAFSRGNTDTQYF	TGTGCCAGCAGCGCCTTCAGTAGGGGGAACACAGATACGCAGTATTTT
few	TRBV5-1	TRBJ1-1	.	15	CASSFDRPITTEAFF	TGCGCCAGCAGCTTTGACAGGCCTATAACCACTGAAGCTTTCTTT